Each of the 23 T cell receptor beta chains below was sequenced from the same sample in a study of blood T cell repertoires in COVID-19. Clones were read by immunoSEQ multiplex PCR, and TCRdb kept only the in-frame ones, dropping some. In the table there are 400,000 to 550,000 clones, about 85% of which are singletons. The sample taken for sequencing was PBMCs or T cells enriched from blood (not recorded which). These receptors were taken from a woman aged 18-29 years with acute COVID-19.

The chain is built from TRBV4-2 and TRBJ2-7; 11 nucleotides match TRBD2. Per the germline V gene, CDR1 is LGHNA and CDR2 is YNFKEQ. The CDR3 contains 17 residues. The ends lost 1 base at V and 0 bases at J; junction bases unmatched: 5. The CDR3 here is CASSQGTSGHSSYEQYF. The CDR3 DNA sequence: TGTGCCAGCAGCCAAGGGACTAGCGGGCACAGCTCCTACGAGCAGTACTTC.

This clone was seen a single time. The chain employs TRBV5-5 and TRBJ1-1; TRBD1 matches at 7 bases. CDR1 and CDR2 from the germline V gene are SGHKS and YYEKEE (reference sequence). The trim removed 5 bases at V and 0 bases at J, leaving 4 bases unmatched. This CDR3 has 14 amino acids. This CDR3 reads CASSPGTVNTEAFF. CDR3 bases: TGTGCCAGCAGTCCCGGGACAGTGAACACTGAAGCTTTCTTT.

This chain connects TRBV6-1 to TRBJ2-3, with D perhaps matching TRBD1 (6 bases). This CDR3 has 17 residues. Per germline, CDR1 MNHNS and CDR2 SASEGT. Trimming removed 2 bases from V and 2 bases from J, with 17 bases in between. CDR3 coding DNA: TGTGCCAGCAGTGAACTTGTGGGCAGGGGAGTCACAGATACGCAGTATTTT. Translated, it gives CASSELVGRGVTDTQYF.

The chain combines TRBV7-9 with TRBJ1-5; tentative D call: TRBD1 (5 bases). This CDR3 region has 17 residues. Trimming stripped 4 bases from V and 0 bases from J, with 16 bases between. Per the germline V gene, CDR1 is SEHNR and CDR2 is FQNEAQ (reference sequence). CDR3 region: CASSSYATEFSNQPQHF. In DNA, the CDR3 is TGTGCCAGCAGCTCTTACGCGACAGAGTTTAGCAATCAGCCCCAGCATTTT.

The sample holds one count of this clone. The chain links TRBV7-7 to TRBJ2-1, with 11 nucleotides matching TRBD2. The CDR3 loop spans 17 amino acids. After removal of 1 base from V and 0 bases from J, the junction contained 2 bases not matched to a gene. In germline, CDR1 is SSHAT, CDR2 FNYEAQ (reference sequence). The CDR3 coding sequence is TGTGCCAGCAGCTTAGAAACTAGCGGGAGCTCCTACAATGAGCAGTTCTTC. Translation gives CASSLETSGSSYNEQFF.

The CDR3 loop is CASSESGLWTGELFF. CDR3 sequence (DNA): TGCGCCAGCAGTGAGTCCGGACTGTGGACCGGGGAGCTGTTTTTT. The V gene is TRBV10-2, the J gene TRBJ2-2; D perhaps matches TRBD2 (5 bases). The CDR3 spans 15 residues. The germline CDR1 and CDR2 sequences are WSHSY and SAAADI. V was cut by 0 bases and J by 5 bases, with 10 bases left in between.

The V call is TRBV5-4, the J call TRBJ2-3; 11 bases agree with TRBD2. Germline assignment: CDR1 SGHNT and CDR2 YYREEE (reference sequence). V lost 4 bases, J lost 4 bases, and 5 bases stayed unmatched. This CDR3 is 15 amino acids long. CDR3 sequence: CASSISGRAADTQYF. CDR3 coding DNA: TGTGCCAGCAGCATTAGCGGGAGGGCGGCAGATACGCAGTATTTT.

This clone was found once. The V and J genes are TRBV3-1 (or the pseudogene TRBV3-2) and TRBJ1-2; unclear D gene. Trimming pared 0 bases from V and 2 bases from J, leaving 13 bases between. Germline loops: CDR1 LGHDT, CDR2 YNNKEL (reference sequence). The CDR3 runs to 16 residues. The CDR3 nucleotides are TGTGCCAGCAGCCAAGATTATCTGGCCCCGAACTATGGCTACACCTTC. Its translation is CASSQDYLAPNYGYTF.

This clone was seen once. The chain combines TRBV4-3 with TRBJ2-3; D is unclear. CDR1 is LGHNA, CDR2 YSLEER, per germline. The V end was cut by 0 bases, the J end by 0 bases, with 16 bases between. This CDR3 contains 18 residues. The CDR3 region has the DNA TGCGCCAGCAGCCAAGATCTCGCCCCACCTATTAGCACAGATACGCAGTATTTT. The encoded protein is CASSQDLAPPISTDTQYF.

The chain is built from TRBV13 and TRBJ1-6; D is undetermined. This CDR3 is built from 12 residues. The V and J ends lost 3 bases and 10 bases respectively, with 7 bases between them. Germline loops: CDR1 PRHDT, CDR2 FYEKMQ (reference sequence). The CDR3 reads CASSLGRSPLHF. The CDR3 nucleotides are TGTGCCAGCAGCTTGGGGAGATCACCCCTCCACTTT.

This clone turned up a few times. J is TRBJ1-6 and V is TRBV5-5; 7 bases are shared with TRBD1. Germline CDR1 reads SGHKS; CDR2 reads YYEKEE (reference sequence). The CDR3 is 14 residues long. V lost 3 bases, J lost 8 bases, and 5 bases stayed unmatched. CDR3 DNA: TGTGCCAGCAGCTCGAGACAGGGTTATTCACCCCTCCACTTT. Translated: CASSSRQGYSPLHF.

The chain links TRBV14 to TRBJ2-7, with TRBD2 identical over 7 bases. The CDR3 spans 15 residues. The germline V gene has CDR1 SGHDN and CDR2 FVKESK. Unmatched junction bases numbered 8, after V lost 4 bases and J lost 2 bases. CDR3 sequence: CASSPSSGKTYEQYF. The CDR3 DNA reads TGTGCCAGCAGCCCCTCTAGCGGCAAAACCTACGAGCAGTACTTC.

The chain joins TRBV7-2 to TRBJ1-5; D uncertain. V lost 1 base and J lost 3, with 7 bases in between. Germline CDR1 SGHTA, CDR2 FQGNSA. The CDR3 is 14 amino acids. In nucleotides, the CDR3 is TGTGCCAGCAGCTTAGGGACTAACAATCAGCCCCAGCATTTT. Protein product: CASSLGTNNQPQHF.

The rearrangement joins TRBV7-9 to TRBJ1-1; a weak D match, TRBD1 (6 bases). Germline V gives CDR1 SEHNR, CDR2 FQNEAQ (reference sequence). Trimming took 1 base from V and 10 from J, leaving 13 bases between them. This CDR3 has 13 amino acids. The CDR3 DNA follows: TGTGCCAGCAGCTTAGGAGAGGGGGTGCGAGCTTTCTTT. Protein sequence: CASSLGEGVRAFF. Complete variable domain (other parts from reference TRBV7-9 and TRBJ1-1): DTGVSQNPRHKITKRGQNVTFRCDPISEHNRLYWYRQTLGQGPEFLTYFQNEAQLEKSRLLSDRFSAERPKGSFSTLEIQRTEQGDSAMYLCASSLGEGVRAFFGQGTRLTVV.

The genes are TRBV5-4 and TRBJ2-2; TRBD2 aligns across 14 bases. Per the germline V gene, CDR1 is SGHNT and CDR2 is YYREEE (reference sequence). V was pared by 0 bases and J by 3 bases, with 7 bases of the junction left unmatched. This CDR3 is 19 amino acids long. For the CDR3, the DNA is TGTGCCAGCAGCTTGGGACTAGCGGGAGGGCCAAGTGACACCGGGGAGCTGTTTTTT. Residues: CASSLGLAGGPSDTGELFF.

The J gene is TRBJ2-7, the V gene TRBV3-1 (or the pseudogene TRBV3-2), with 7 positions matching TRBD2. The CDR3 consists of 14 residues. Trimming took 9 bases from V and 6 from J; bases not matched to a gene: 14. Germline values: CDR1 LGHDT, CDR2 YNNKEL (reference sequence). CDR3 protein: CARAGEGIYCEQYF. The CDR3 DNA reads TGTGCCAGGGCGGGAGAGGGGATCTACTGCGAGCAGTACTTC.

The sample holds one count of this clone. CDR3 sequence (DNA): TGTGCCAGTAGTAGGGGGGGGCCCAACAATGAGCAGTTCTTC. This translates into CASSRGGPNNEQFF. This chain uses TRBV19 with TRBJ2-1, with a tentative D call TRBD2 (7 bases). There are 14 residues in the CDR3. Trimming stripped 4 bases from V and 5 bases from J, with 12 bases between. From germline, CDR1 is LNHDA and CDR2 SQIVND (reference sequence).

This clone was observed a single time. The V call is TRBV7-2, the J call TRBJ2-7, with a weak D call TRBD2 (5 bases). The V and J ends lost 1 base and 6 bases respectively, with 10 bases between them. Germline CDR1 and CDR2: SGHTA and FQGNSA. The CDR3 is 13 residues long. For the CDR3, the DNA is TGTGCCAGCAGCTTAGTTAGTGCGGGCGAGCAGTACTTC. Translating it yields CASSLVSAGEQYF.

CDR3 in amino acids: CASREKGQGTYEQYF. The CDR3 DNA is TGCGCCAGCAGGGAAAAGGGACAGGGTACCTACGAGCAGTACTTC. This chain links TRBV5-1 with TRBJ2-7, with 9 bases lining up with TRBD1. Losses at the gene ends were 5 bases for V and 2 bases for J; bases not matched to a gene: 8. The CDR3 totals 15 residues. Germline CDR1 reads SGHRS; CDR2 reads YFSETQ.

The chain recombines TRBV10-3 with TRBJ1-2; D perhaps matches TRBD1 (5 bases). Germline values: CDR1 ENHRY, CDR2 SYGVKD. This CDR3 has 14 amino acids. Trimming cost V 3 bases and J 4 bases, with 12 bases left between them. In DNA, the CDR3 is TGTGCCATCAGTGATCTTCGACAGATCTATGGCTACACCTTC. Its protein product is CAISDLRQIYGYTF.

The rearrangement joins TRBV2 to TRBJ2-2, with D maybe TRBD2 (6 bases). The germline V gene encodes CDR1 SNHLY and CDR2 FYNNEI. The CDR3 extends over 15 amino acids. With 1 base removed from V and 5 bases from J, the gap between germline ends came to 11 bases. The CDR3 DNA reads TGTGCCAGCAGTGAAGGCCAGGGAGGAACCGGGGAGCTGTTTTTT. Amino acid sequence: CASSEGQGGTGELFF.

Only a few counts were recorded for this clone. V and J are TRBV10-3 and TRBJ1-1; the match to TRBD1 covers 9 bases. Germline lookup yields CDR1 ENHRY and CDR2 SYGVKD. This CDR3 spans 17 amino acids. The J segment lost 5 bases and the V segment lost 5 bases, leaving 15 bases of the junction unmatched. The CDR3 nucleotides are TGTGCCATCAGTACAATCGGGACAGGGCTGAGTAAGACTGAAGCTTTCTTT. Its translation is CAISTIGTGLSKTEAFF.

The V gene is TRBV3-1 (or the pseudogene TRBV3-2), the J gene TRBJ1-2, with 8 bases identical to TRBD1. This CDR3 spans 13 amino acids. Looked up from germline, CDR1 is LGHDT and CDR2 is YNNKEL (reference sequence). The trim removed 3 bases at V and 6 bases at J, leaving 3 bases unmatched. CDR3 loop: CASSHRQGHGYTF. For the CDR3, the DNA is TGTGCCAGCAGCCACCGACAGGGGCATGGCTACACCTTC.